These 5 T cell receptor beta chains share one sample of origin, sequenced in a study of blood T cell repertoires in COVID-19. Method: immunoSEQ multiplex PCR; TCRdb's copy keeps in-frame clones and lacks some. The sample includes about 280,000 clones, 82% of them seen just once. The sequenced sample consisted of PBMCs or T cells enriched from blood (not recorded which). Receptors were obtained from a man aged 35 to 55 who had been exposed to COVID-19.

The J gene is TRBJ2-7, the V gene TRBV3-1 (or the pseudogene TRBV3-2), with TRBD2 matching 10 bases. The V gene's germline CDR1 is LGHDT and CDR2 YNNKEL (reference sequence). Unmatched junction bases numbered 12, after V lost 4 bases and J lost 6 bases. CDR3 size: 16 residues. The CDR3, as DNA: TGTGCCAGCAGCCGTCAACGTCTAGCGGGAGCAGGCGAGCAGTACTTC. It translates to CASSRQRLAGAGEQYF.

CDR3 sequence reads: CSARDGAAIYF. The CDR3 DNA reads as TGCAGTGCTAGAGATGGGGCCGCCATATATTTT. This sequence joins TRBV20-1 and TRBJ1-3, with a weak D call TRBD1 (5 bases). The CDR3 runs 11 residues. V was pared by 0 bases and J by 11 bases, with 8 bases between. Germline lookup yields CDR1 DFQATT and CDR2 SNEGSKA (reference sequence).

The table lists this clone with a few counts. The V call is TRBV7-8, the J call TRBJ2-7, with D possibly matching TRBD1 (6 bases). Germline-derived CDR1 and CDR2 are SGHVS and FQNEAQ. The CDR3 runs to 13 residues. The V end lost 6 bases, the J end lost 3 bases, and 12 bases lay between the germline ends. This CDR3 reads CASSGTGRYEQYF. CDR3 bases: TGTGCCAGCAGTGGTACAGGGCGCTACGAGCAGTACTTC.

This chain joins TRBV5-5 and TRBJ1-5, with D possibly being TRBD1 (5 bases). V lost 2 bases, J lost 4 bases, and 10 bases lay in between. Germline V gene lookup returns CDR1 SGHKS and CDR2 YYEKEE (reference sequence). The CDR3 totals 14 residues. CDR3 bases: TGTGCCAGCAGCTTTGGGGCGGGAAATCAGCCCCAGCATTTT. As protein: CASSFGAGNQPQHF.

The chain joins TRBV10-1 to TRBJ2-2; D is undetermined. This CDR3 has 13 residues. Germline V CDR1 and CDR2: WNHNN, SYGVQD (reference sequence). V dropped 10 bases and J dropped 0 bases, with 9 bases sitting between them. The CDR3 bases are TGCGCCACCTGGGCCCCGAACACCGGGGAGCTGTTTTTT. Translation gives CATWAPNTGELFF.